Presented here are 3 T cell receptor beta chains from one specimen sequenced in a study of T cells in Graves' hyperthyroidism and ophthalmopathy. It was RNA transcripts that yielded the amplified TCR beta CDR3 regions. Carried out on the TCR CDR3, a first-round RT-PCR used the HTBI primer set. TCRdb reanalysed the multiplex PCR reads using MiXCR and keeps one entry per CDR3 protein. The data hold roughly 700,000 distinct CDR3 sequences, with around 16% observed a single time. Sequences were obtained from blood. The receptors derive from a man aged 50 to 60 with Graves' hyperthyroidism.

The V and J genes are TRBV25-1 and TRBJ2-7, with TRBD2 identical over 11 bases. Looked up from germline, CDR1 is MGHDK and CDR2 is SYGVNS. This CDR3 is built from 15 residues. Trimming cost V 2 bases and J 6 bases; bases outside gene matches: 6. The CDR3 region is CASSERASGRSEQYF. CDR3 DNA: TGTGCCAGCAGTGAACGAGCTAGCGGGAGGAGCGAGCAGTACTTC.

This chain's CDR3 is CAIRSGLAGAYEQYF. For the CDR3, the DNA is TGTGCCATCAGATCGGGACTAGCGGGAGCCTACGAGCAGTACTTC. The V and J genes are TRBV10-3 and TRBJ2-7; 14 nucleotides agree with TRBD2. Germline CDR1 reads ENHRY; CDR2 reads SYGVKD. The CDR3 totals 15 residues. J lost 2 bases, V lost 6 bases, and 3 bases had no gene match.

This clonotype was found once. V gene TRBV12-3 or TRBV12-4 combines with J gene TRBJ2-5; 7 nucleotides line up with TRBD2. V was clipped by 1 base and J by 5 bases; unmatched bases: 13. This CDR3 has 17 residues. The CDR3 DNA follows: TGTGCCAGCAGTTTAGGGGCCCGAGGGAGGGCCCAGGAGACCCAGTACTTC. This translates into CASSLGARGRAQETQYF.